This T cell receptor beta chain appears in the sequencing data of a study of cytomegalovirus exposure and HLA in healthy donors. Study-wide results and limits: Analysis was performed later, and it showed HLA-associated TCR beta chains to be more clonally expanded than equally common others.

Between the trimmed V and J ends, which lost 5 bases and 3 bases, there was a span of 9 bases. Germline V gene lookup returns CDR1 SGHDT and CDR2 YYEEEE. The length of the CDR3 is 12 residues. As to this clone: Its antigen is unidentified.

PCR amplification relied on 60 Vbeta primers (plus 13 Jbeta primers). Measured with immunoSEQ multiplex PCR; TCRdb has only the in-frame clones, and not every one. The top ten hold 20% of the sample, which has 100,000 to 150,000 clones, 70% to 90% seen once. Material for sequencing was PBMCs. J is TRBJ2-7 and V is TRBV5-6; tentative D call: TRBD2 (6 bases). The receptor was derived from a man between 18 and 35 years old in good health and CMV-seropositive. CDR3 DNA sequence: TGTGCCAGCAGTTACGGGAGCTACGAGCAGTACTTC. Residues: CASSYGSYEQYF.